This TCR beta chain comes out of a study of T cell responses to AZD1222 COVID-19 vaccine. Germline CDR1 reads SGHDT; CDR2 reads YYEEEE. V was trimmed by 1 base and J by 0 bases, leaving 13 bases between them. CDR3 length equals 16 residues. Clones were read by immunoSEQ multiplex PCR, and TCRdb kept only the in-frame ones, dropping some. The sample gives 95,000 to 150,000 clones, 70% to 90% of which show up once; around 5% is in the top ten. In regard to this clone: Its antigen is not known.

Whole-study findings and limits: Donors, mostly white British, included more females; clonal diversity was possibly underestimated. Sampled repertoires all dated from after the peak T cell response. Per reports, nearly half of all spike-specific TCRs target regions that are unmutated in variants. Among vaccine-associated CD4 TCRs, coverage spanned spike, with dominance at 160-218 and 743-854.

Sequenced material: peripheral blood, taken on day 0 of AZD1222 vaccination. The receptor comes from an adult in good health. The rearrangement links TRBV5-6 to TRBJ1-1; maybe TRBD1 (5 bases). The CDR3 spells CASSLRRAVLNTEAFF. The DNA of the CDR3 is TGTGCCAGCAGCTTGCGCAGGGCGGTTCTGAACACTGAAGCTTTCTTT.